What follows are 8 T cell receptor beta chains derived from one specimen sequenced in a study of early T cells in non-severe SARS-CoV-2 infection. TCRdb re-called the 5' RACE reads through MiXCR, storing one row per CDR3 protein. The sample has 70,000 to 85,000 distinct CDR3 sequences; 10% to 15% are singletons. The sequencing here drew on whole blood, taken at baseline. Receptors were obtained from an adult who was a healthcare worker with PCR-confirmed SARS-CoV-2 infection or an uninfected control (not recorded which). The donor label of this sample is uncertain.

The chain carries TRBV5-1 and TRBJ2-3; 7 nucleotides match TRBD2. Unmatched junction bases numbered 4, after V lost 6 bases and J lost 3 bases. From germline, CDR1 is SGHRS and CDR2 YFSETQ. The CDR3 is 13 residues long. In nucleotides, the CDR3 is TGCGCCAGCAAAAGCGGGGATACAGATACGCAGTATTTT. Protein: CASKSGDTDTQYF. The full variable domain, with the rest looked up from reference TRBV5-1 and TRBJ2-3, is KAGVTQTPRYLIKTRGQQVTLSCSPISGHRSVSWYQQTPGQGLQFLFEYFSETQRNKGNFPGRFSGRQFSNSRSEMNVSTLELGDSALYLCASKSGDTDTQYFGPGTRLTVL.

The chain couples TRBV10-1 to TRBJ2-7, with D perhaps being TRBD1 or TRBD2 (5 bases each). Germline CDR1 WNHNN, CDR2 SYGVQD (reference sequence). Trimming cost V 7 bases and J 6 bases, with 16 bases left between them. This CDR3 spans 13 amino acids. The CDR3 region is CASTGTPGGEQYF. In DNA form, the CDR3 reads TGCGCCAGCACGGGGACCCCCGGCGGCGAGCAGTACTTC.

V and J are TRBV5-6 and TRBJ2-4; D gene uncertain. V was clipped by 4 bases and J by 0 bases, with 11 bases between them. Germline V gene lookup returns CDR1 SGHDT and CDR2 YYEEEE. The CDR3 length is 15 residues. CDR3: CASSAWIIAKNIQYF. The CDR3 DNA reads as TGTGCCAGCAGCGCCTGGATAATAGCCAAAAACATTCAGTACTTC.

The rearrangement joins TRBV10-3 to TRBJ2-3; D uncertain. Between the trimmed V and J ends, which lost 7 bases and 1 base, there was a span of 9 bases. Germline CDR1 ENHRY, CDR2 SYGVKD. CDR3 length equals 13 residues. The CDR3 bases are TGTGCCATCACCTGGACGGGCACAGATACGCAGTATTTT. It translates to CAITWTGTDTQYF.

The chain links TRBV29-1 to TRBJ2-7, with D perhaps matching TRBD2 (5 bases). The V and J ends lost 6 bases and 5 bases respectively, with 14 bases between them. Germline V lookup: CDR1 SQVTM, CDR2 ANQGSEA. This CDR3 comprises 12 residues. CDR3 loop: CSVTHLGNEQYF. The CDR3 coding sequence is TGCAGCGTAACTCATCTCGGGAACGAGCAGTACTTC.

This clonotype was observed a handful of times. The chain has TRBV11-2 and TRBJ1-2, with D possibly being TRBD1 (5 bases). Germline V gene sequence: CDR1 SGHAT, CDR2 FQNNGV. CDR3 length: 14 residues. Trimming removed 7 bases at V and 4 bases at J, with 16 bases between. The CDR3 DNA follows: TGTGCCAGCAATGAACTGGGGGTCGGCTATGGCTACACCTTC. Translation gives CASNELGVGYGYTF.

Only a few counts were recorded for this clonotype. The chain employs TRBV28 and TRBJ2-1; 8 nucleotides line up with TRBD2. Germline trimming cut 3 bases from V and 0 bases from J; bases unmatched to any gene: 10. There are 18 residues in the CDR3. Per germline, CDR1 MDHEN and CDR2 SYDVKM. The chain's CDR3 is CASSFSSGGFFSYNEQFF. The CDR3 coding sequence is TGTGCCAGCAGTTTCTCTTCGGGAGGGTTTTTCTCCTACAATGAGCAGTTCTTC.

This clonotype was seen at least ten times. The chain joins TRBV10-1 to TRBJ2-1; D call uncertain. Germline V lookup: CDR1 WNHNN, CDR2 SYGVQD (reference sequence). V gave up 8 bases and J gave up 5 bases, with 19 bases separating them. The CDR3 totals 15 residues. The DNA of the CDR3 is TGCGCCAGCCCTAAAACCAAGCCATTACACAATGAGCAGTTCTTC. Protein product: CASPKTKPLHNEQFF.